This TCR beta chain was profiled in a study of cytomegalovirus exposure and HLA in healthy donors. Study observations and caveats: Earlier results showed most TCR beta V segments being productive about 87% or about 30% of the time.

Germline CDR1 and CDR2: SGDLS and YYNGEE. V lost 3 bases to trimming and J lost 4 bases, with 10 bases between them. The CDR3 runs to 14 residues. A word on this clone: Its specificity is unknown.

Use of 60 Vbeta and 13 Jbeta primers characterized the PCR. Profiled with immunoSEQ multiplex PCR; TCRdb holds only in-frame clones, not every one. The top ten hold about 1.9% of the sample, which has around 200,000 clones, just over 75% seen once. The V call is TRBV9, the J call TRBJ2-2; D might be TRBD1 (5 bases). The source of this sequence is a woman younger than 45 in good health and CMV-seropositive. The sequenced material came from PBMCs. The CDR3 sequence is CASSGARGTGELFF. CDR3 bases: TGTGCCAGCAGCGGAGCAAGGGGCACCGGGGAGCTGTTTTTT.